This T cell receptor beta chain was profiled in a study of type 1 and type 2 diabetes patients. The overall study: T cells were magnetically sorted from PBMCs as CD4+ or CD8+ subsets.

Germline V CDR1 and CDR2: DFQATT, SNEGSKA (reference sequence). The CDR3 has 14 residues. V shed 6 bases and J shed 0 bases, with 12 bases lying between them. On this clonotype itself: The antigen is undetermined.

PCR was run on genomic DNA. Multiplex PCR with 30 forward and 13 reverse primers amplified the TCR beta CDR3. MiXCR, applied by TCRdb to the multiplex PCR reads, yields one record per CDR3 protein. Of a few hundred thousand distinct CDR3 sequences in the sample, around 47% were seen once. Each participant gave approximately 9.6 milliliters of peripheral blood. General study results and limits: Age and gender were not matched between study groups, possibly biasing interpretation. Some HECs seen only in T1D might also appear in more T2D or control samples.

Sequenced: peripheral blood mononuclear cells (PBMCs). The chain carries TRBV20-1 and TRBJ2-1; the D gene is possibly TRBD2 (5 bases). This clonotype was sampled from a man aged 18 to 35 with type 2 diabetes. CDR3 sequence reads: CSATPGGSYNEQFF. In DNA form, the CDR3 reads TGCAGTGCCACTCCAGGAGGCTCCTACAATGAGCAGTTCTTC.